The source of this TCR beta chain is a study of T cell clonotyping in hematopoietic cell transplantation. Study observations and caveats: Higher Inverse Simpson Index values in graft donor and pretransplant recipient predicted broader posttransplant TCR diversity. Recipient TCR diversity dropped after transplant; expanded clonotypes rose from day 30 to 180.

CDR1 and CDR2 (germline): SEHNR, FQNEAQ (reference sequence). Trimming stripped 2 bases from V and 2 bases from J, with 10 bases between. The CDR3 extends over 14 amino acids. Measured with immunoSEQ multiplex PCR; TCRdb has only the in-frame clones, and not every one. The sample includes some 5,000 clones, over 85% of them seen just once. About this clone itself: Antigen: not known.

The source of this sequence is a male patient between 65 and 85 years old who had an allogeneic stem cell transplant from an unrelated donor, so T cells may come from the graft donor. Some clones in this sample may be carry-over from other donors' samples. The chain carries TRBV7-9 and TRBJ2-7; D is perhaps TRBD1 (5 bases). The input for sequencing was peripheral blood mononuclear cells, taken 100 days after allogeneic stem cell transplant. The CDR3 sequence: CASSLTGITYEQYF. The CDR3 coding sequence is TGTGCCAGCAGCTTAACAGGAATAACCTACGAGCAGTACTTC.